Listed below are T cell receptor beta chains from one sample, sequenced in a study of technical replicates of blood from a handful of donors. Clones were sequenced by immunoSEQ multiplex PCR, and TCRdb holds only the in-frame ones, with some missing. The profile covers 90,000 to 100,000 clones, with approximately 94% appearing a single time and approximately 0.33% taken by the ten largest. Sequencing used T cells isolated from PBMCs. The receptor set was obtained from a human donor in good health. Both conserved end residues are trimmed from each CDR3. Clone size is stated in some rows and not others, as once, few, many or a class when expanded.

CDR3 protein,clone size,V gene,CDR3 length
ASSLVGQGVYGYT,.,TRBV7-9,13
ASGALSNTDTQY,.,TRBV2,12
ATGRVIEQF,once,TRBV7-9,9
ATHGATNEKLF,.,TRBV7-9,11
ASSHLGQTSSEAF,.,TRBV5-4,13
ASSQETQGVYEQY,.,TRBV4-3,13
ASSESEGGSYEQY,once,TRBV6-1,13
ASSEMLQLEQY,.,TRBV6-1,11
ASSSLVHQPQH,.,TRBV6-5,11
ASSLLISEAF,.,TRBV7-2,10
ASSFGQGPYEQY,.,TRBV7-9,12
AISGGHNSYEQY,.,TRBV10-3,12
AWSWGRYGYT,.,TRBV30,10
ASSQGQGAYEQY,.,TRBV18,12
ASSPQRDTEAF,.,TRBV18,11
ATLRRDSGNTIY,.,TRBV28,12
ASSFLQGVDGYT,.,TRBV5-8,12
ASSSPLTSGNYEQY,.,TRBV7-9,14
ASSQGQTNEKLF,.,TRBV5-4,12
ASSYSGPGGEQY,.,TRBV5-1,12
ASSLGLGNEQF,.,TRBV7-9,11
ATSREGVDQPQH,.,TRBV15,12
ASSWGLAGGTGELF,.,TRBV7-3,14
ASSYSIGGAIYEQY,.,TRBV6-5,14
ASSQATSGSGYEQY,.,TRBV5-1,14